The 14 T cell receptor beta chains given below trace back to one sample, sequenced in a study of technical replicates of blood from a few donors. Assay: immunoSEQ multiplex PCR; the TCRdb copy retains only in-frame clones and omits some. This table has about 15,000 clones, about four fifths appearing once. The specimen was PBMCs. These receptors all stem from a human donor in good health. Some clones in this sample may be carry-over from other donors' samples.

The chain combines TRBV19 with TRBJ1-1; 7 bases are shared with TRBD1. This CDR3 comprises 13 residues. Trimming removed 7 bases from V and 6 bases from J; junction bases left unmatched: 8. Germline CDR1 LNHDA, CDR2 SQIVND (reference sequence). Here the CDR3 reads CASTQTGNPEAFF. In nucleotides, the CDR3 is TGTGCCAGTACCCAGACAGGGAATCCTGAAGCTTTCTTT.

The V gene is TRBV10-3, the J gene TRBJ1-2, with D possibly being TRBD1 (5 bases). Germline-derived CDR1 and CDR2 are ENHRY and SYGVKD. Between the trimmed V and J ends, which lost 11 bases and 5 bases, there was a span of 12 bases. CDR3 length equals 11 residues. CDR3 DNA: TGTGCCCACTCGGGGGGGTATGGCTACACCTTC. It specifies CAHSGGYGYTF.

This chain connects TRBV4-1 to TRBJ1-1; D is unclear. This CDR3 has 16 amino acids. V was pared by 0 bases and J by 5 bases, with 16 bases between. From germline, CDR1 is MGHRA and CDR2 YSYEKL. CDR3 sequence: CASSQDLGRRWTEAFF. The CDR3 DNA reads TGCGCCAGCAGCCAAGATTTAGGGAGAAGGTGGACTGAAGCTTTCTTT.

This clone was counted a few times. J is TRBJ2-7 and V is TRBV5-1, with 13 bases fitting TRBD2. Germline V gene lookup returns CDR1 SGHRS and CDR2 YFSETQ. The CDR3 spans 16 residues. J lost 6 bases, V lost 3 bases, and 9 bases had no gene match. The CDR3 here is CASSSGLAGRAGEQYF. CDR3 DNA sequence: TGCGCCAGCAGCTCGGGACTAGCGGGACGCGCTGGCGAGCAGTACTTC.

The V and J genes are TRBV4-2 and TRBJ2-1, with 11 nucleotides matching TRBD2. Trimming cost V 0 bases and J 7 bases; bases outside gene matches: 5. This CDR3 has 16 residues. Germline values: CDR1 LGHNA, CDR2 YNFKEQ. CDR3: CASSQDTSGSRNEQFF. The CDR3 DNA reads TGTGCCAGCAGCCAAGACACTAGCGGGAGTCGGAATGAGCAGTTCTTC.

This chain connects TRBV7-6 to TRBJ2-1; TRBD1 matches 11 bases. Germline values: CDR1 SGHVS, CDR2 FNYEAQ. V gave up 5 bases and J gave up 2 bases; unmatched junction bases: 14. The CDR3 extends over 19 amino acids. The CDR3 DNA follows: TGTGCCAGCAGCCAGAAGGGACAGGGGGGAACGGCCGCCTACAATGAGCAGTTCTTC. Protein sequence: CASSQKGQGGTAAYNEQFF. The full variable domain, its missing parts supplied by reference TRBV7-6 and TRBJ2-1, is GAGVSQSPRYKVTKRGQDVALRCDPISGHVSLYWYRQALGQGPEFLTYFNYEAQQDKSGLPNDRFSAERPEGSISTLTIQRTEQRDSAMYRCASSQKGQGGTAAYNEQFFGPGTRLTVL.

The chain carries TRBV28 and TRBJ1-2; 9 bases match TRBD1. Trimming removed 6 bases from V and 3 bases from J; junction bases left unmatched: 11. Germline V gives CDR1 MDHEN, CDR2 SYDVKM. The CDR3 is made up of 16 amino acids. The CDR3 reads CASSRPPGQGDYGYTF. In DNA, the CDR3 is TGTGCCAGCAGCAGACCTCCGGGACAGGGCGACTATGGCTACACCTTC.

This clone was seen a handful of times. The sample has other DNA sequences that encode this CDR3 too. The V call is TRBV5-1, the J call TRBJ2-1; 7 nucleotides line up with TRBD2. This CDR3 has 14 residues. The V segment lost 2 bases and the J segment 3 bases; nucleotides outside the gene matches: 2. CDR1 and CDR2 (germline): SGHRS, YFSETQ. The CDR3, as DNA: TGCGCCAGCAGCTTTGGCGGGGGCTACAATGAGCAGTTCTTC. Translation: CASSFGGGYNEQFF.

The V and J genes are TRBV5-8 and TRBJ2-2; 14 positions agree with TRBD2. V dropped 3 bases and J dropped 7; count of bases not matched to a gene: 8. This CDR3 comprises 17 residues. Germline V gene lookup returns CDR1 SGHTS and CDR2 YDEGEE. The CDR3 sequence is CASSSGLAGVGSGELFF. DNA for the CDR3: TGTGCCAGCAGCTCGGGACTAGCGGGAGTTGGTAGCGGGGAGCTGTTTTTT.

This clone appeared a single time. The genes are TRBV7-6 and TRBJ2-7, with no clear D. Trimming pared 4 bases from V and 4 bases from J, leaving 8 bases between. The CDR3 totals 12 residues. Looked up from germline, CDR1 is SGHVS and CDR2 is FNYEAQ. CDR3 sequence (DNA): TGTGCCAGCAGCTCCCTTGAGTACGAGCAGTACTTC. This gives the protein CASSSLEYEQYF. The full variable domain, with the rest looked up from reference TRBV7-6 and TRBJ2-7, is GAGVSQSPRYKVTKRGQDVALRCDPISGHVSLYWYRQALGQGPEFLTYFNYEAQQDKSGLPNDRFSAERPEGSISTLTIQRTEQRDSAMYRCASSSLEYEQYFGPGTRLTVT.

The chain combines TRBV10-3 with TRBJ2-4, with TRBD1 identical over 9 bases. Germline lookup yields CDR1 ENHRY and CDR2 SYGVKD. Trimming cost V 8 bases and J 5 bases; bases outside gene matches: 4. The CDR3 is made up of 13 amino acids. The DNA of the CDR3 is TGTGCCATCGCGGGGGACAGGGAAAACATTCAGTACTTC. Translated: CAIAGDRENIQYF.

This sequence joins TRBV19 and TRBJ2-7; TRBD1 matches 9 bases. CDR1 is LNHDA, CDR2 SQIVND, per germline (reference sequence). Trimming took 4 bases from V and 3 from J; bases not matched to a gene: 4. CDR3 length equals 14 residues. The CDR3 nucleotides read TGTGCCAGTAGTACCCGGACAGGGGTCTACGAGCAGTACTTC. Amino acids: CASSTRTGVYEQYF.

This clone was seen more than once but under ten times. This sequence joins TRBV6-6 and TRBJ1-5; TRBD1 might be the D (5 bases). The CDR3 totals 15 residues. CDR1 and CDR2 (germline): MNHNY, SVGAGI (reference sequence). Trimming cost V 5 bases and J 7 bases, with 18 bases left between them. The CDR3 loop is CASSRGDPGSQPQHF. CDR3 sequence (DNA): TGTGCCAGCAGTCGGGGGGACCCAGGTTCCCAGCCCCAGCATTTT.

The chain recombines TRBV5-1 with TRBJ2-7; perhaps TRBD2 as D (5 bases). The CDR3 has 16 amino acids. The germline gives CDR1 SGHRS, CDR2 YFSETQ. Trimming shortened V by 4 bases and J by 5 bases, and 22 bases separated the two germline ends. The CDR3 here is CASSPPISGIPHEQYF. For the CDR3, the DNA is TGCGCCAGCAGCCCCCCGATCAGCGGCATCCCCCACGAGCAGTACTTC.